A selection of T cell receptor beta chains follows, all from one sample in a study of blood T cell repertoires in COVID-19. The method was immunoSEQ multiplex PCR; TCRdb's version includes in-frame clones alone and lacks a portion of them. Counted here are about 210,000 clones, around 82% occurring once; the ten biggest clones make up approximately 12%. Sample: peripheral blood. Source of these receptors: a woman in her thirties or forties with acute or convalescent COVID-19. The CDR3 runs from the conserved cysteine through the conserved F or W. Fields, in order: D gene, V gene, clone size, J gene, CDR3 length, CDR3 DNA, CDR3 protein. D genes are given only for firm matches. Clone size is not always given. Where it is, it says once, few, many or a class for expanded clones.

D: TRBD1; V: TRBV12-3/TRBV12-4; size: .; J: TRBJ1-1; length: 13; DNA: TGTGCCAGCAGACGACAGGGTGGGCATGAAGCTTTCTTT; CDR3: CASRRQGGHEAFF
D: TRBD2; V: TRBV7-6; size: .; J: TRBJ2-1; length: 15; DNA: TGTGCCAGCAGCCGCGGGACTAGCGGGGCAAATGAGCAGTTCTTC; CDR3: CASSRGTSGANEQFF
D: .; V: TRBV2; size: .; J: TRBJ2-1; length: 14; DNA: TGTGCCAGCAGTGAACTCGGGTTGGCAAATGAGCAGTTCTTC; CDR3: CASSELGLANEQFF
D: TRBD1; V: TRBV27; size: few; J: TRBJ2-7; length: 14; DNA: TGTGCCAGCAGTTCACGACAGGGCTTCTACGAGCAGTACTTC; CDR3: CASSSRQGFYEQYF
D: .; V: TRBV27; size: few; J: TRBJ1-1; length: 14; DNA: TGTGCCAGCAGTTTATCCCCGGGGTGGGCTGAAGCTTTCTTT; CDR3: CASSLSPGWAEAFF
D: TRBD1; V: TRBV5-1; size: .; J: TRBJ2-2; length: 17; DNA: TGCGCCAGCAGCTTACAGGACAGGGTATGGGGCACCGGGGAGCTGTTTTTT; CDR3: CASSLQDRVWGTGELFF
D: .; V: TRBV7-3; size: .; J: TRBJ2-3; length: 13; DNA: TGTGCCAGCAGCCGGGGGATCACAGATACGCAGTATTTT; CDR3: CASSRGITDTQYF
D: .; V: TRBV5-6; size: .; J: TRBJ1-5; length: 14; DNA: .; CDR3: CASSFGPGGQPQHF
D: .; V: TRBV29-1; size: few; J: TRBJ1-1; length: 13; DNA: TGCAGCGCCGGTGAAAACCGGGGGACTGAAGCTTTCTTT; CDR3: CSAGENRGTEAFF
D: .; V: TRBV6-2/TRBV6-3; size: .; J: TRBJ2-1; length: 15; DNA: TGTGCCAGCAGTTCTCCGACAGGCTCCTACAATGAGCAGTTCTTC; CDR3: CASSSPTGSYNEQFF
D: .; V: TRBV27; size: .; J: TRBJ2-7; length: 17; DNA: TGTGCCAGCAGTTTAAAGGGCAGCTCGGGCGGGACGGGCGAGCAGTACTTC; CDR3: CASSLKGSSGGTGEQYF
D: .; V: TRBV5-6; size: .; J: TRBJ2-1; length: 11; DNA: TGTGCCAGCAGCTTAGGAGGTGAGCAGTTCTTC; CDR3: CASSLGGEQFF
D: .; V: TRBV3-1/TRBV3-2; size: .; J: TRBJ1-1; length: 13; DNA: TGTGCCAGCAGCCACAAGTCGGTTACTGAAGCTTTCTTT; CDR3: CASSHKSVTEAFF
D: .; V: TRBV1; size: .; J: TRBJ2-3; length: 17; DNA: TGCACCAGCAGCCAAGGCGGGGGCTGGAAACACACAGATACGCAGTATTTT; CDR3: CTSSQGGGWKHTDTQYF
D: .; V: TRBV19; size: .; J: TRBJ1-2; length: 14; DNA: TGTGCCAGTAGTATCGGACAGCCCAGGGATGGCTACACCTTC; CDR3: CASSIGQPRDGYTF
D: TRBD1; V: TRBV5-5; size: .; J: TRBJ2-1; length: 14; DNA: TGTGCCAGCTTTGGGACAGGGTCCCTCAATGAGCAGTTCTTC; CDR3: CASFGTGSLNEQFF
D: TRBD1; V: TRBV30; size: .; J: TRBJ1-1; length: 13; DNA: TGTGCCTGGAACGGACAGGTGAACACTGAAGCTTTCTTT; CDR3: CAWNGQVNTEAFF
D: .; V: TRBV6-2/TRBV6-3; size: .; J: TRBJ1-1; length: 15; DNA: TGTGCCAGCAGTTACTCGTCCGAGGAGGGCACTGAAGCTTTCTTT; CDR3: CASSYSSEEGTEAFF
D: .; V: TRBV24-1; size: .; J: TRBJ2-7; length: 12; DNA: TGTGCCACCAGTGATTTCGAGGGCGAGCAGTACTTC; CDR3: CATSDFEGEQYF
D: TRBD2; V: TRBV11-1; size: .; J: TRBJ2-1; length: 14; DNA: TGTGCCAGCAGCCGACTAGCGGGAGATCTTGAGCAGTTCTTC; CDR3: CASSRLAGDLEQFF
D: .; V: TRBV28; size: .; J: TRBJ1-2; length: 13; DNA: TGTGCCAGCAGTTTGGGGGGGTTGCGTGGCTACACCTTC; CDR3: CASSLGGLRGYTF
D: .; V: TRBV30; size: .; J: TRBJ2-3; length: 16; DNA: TGTGCCTGGAGTGTACGAATTGCGGCAGCCACAGATACGCAGTATTTT; CDR3: CAWSVRIAAATDTQYF
D: .; V: TRBV19; size: .; J: TRBJ1-5; length: 14; DNA: TGTGCCAGTAGTATAGCAGACAGGTATCAGCCCCAGCATTTT; CDR3: CASSIADRYQPQHF
D: .; V: TRBV11-2; size: .; J: TRBJ2-2; length: 13; DNA: TGTGCCAGCAGCCCCGGGTTGGTCGGGGAGCTGTTTTTT; CDR3: CASSPGLVGELFF
D: TRBD2; V: TRBV20-1; size: .; J: TRBJ2-5; length: 15; DNA: TGCAGTGCGAGTCGGACTAGCGGGATCCAAGAGACCCAGTACTTC; CDR3: CSASRTSGIQETQYF
D: .; V: TRBV5-6; size: .; J: TRBJ2-7; length: 12; DNA: TGTGCCAGCAGCTTGTGGGGCTTCGAGCAGTACTTC; CDR3: CASSLWGFEQYF
D: .; V: TRBV7-9; size: few; J: TRBJ1-1; length: 17; DNA: TGTGCCAGCACCGGCCCACATCAGACAGAACATGGTACTGAAGCTTTCTTT; CDR3: CASTGPHQTEHGTEAFF
D: TRBD1; V: TRBV3-1/TRBV3-2; size: .; J: TRBJ1-2; length: 17; DNA: TGTGCCAGCAGCCGAACACAGGGGGAGACCCCCAACTATGGCTACACCTTC; CDR3: CASSRTQGETPNYGYTF
D: TRBD2; V: TRBV4-2; size: .; J: TRBJ2-7; length: 13; DNA: TGTGCCAGCGGGGGGGAGGGAGGCTACGAGCAGTACTTC; CDR3: CASGGEGGYEQYF
D: .; V: TRBV3-1/TRBV3-2; size: .; J: TRBJ2-7; length: 16; DNA: TGTGCCAGCAGCCAAGACTACAGGGACATAAGATACGAGCAGTACTTC; CDR3: CASSQDYRDIRYEQYF
D: TRBD2; V: TRBV5-1; size: .; J: TRBJ2-2; length: 15; DNA: TGCGCCAGCAGACCCGGGACTATCAACACCGGGGAGCTGTTTTTT; CDR3: CASRPGTINTGELFF
D: .; V: TRBV28; size: .; J: TRBJ1-2; length: 14; DNA: TGTGCCAGCAGTTTACCCGGACAGCCCTATGGCTACACCTTC; CDR3: CASSLPGQPYGYTF
D: .; V: TRBV4-1; size: .; J: TRBJ1-6; length: 18; DNA: TGCGCCAGCACTCTTAGCCCAGACAGTAGCTCCTATAATTCACCCCTCCACTTT; CDR3: CASTLSPDSSSYNSPLHF
D: TRBD2; V: TRBV10-3; size: .; J: TRBJ2-1; length: 14; DNA: TGTGCCATCAGTGGACTAGCGGGTTACAATGAGCAGTTCTTC; CDR3: CAISGLAGYNEQFF
D: .; V: TRBV20-1; size: .; J: TRBJ2-2; length: 11; DNA: TGCAGTGCTAGTGAGGGCAGGGAGCTGTTTTTT; CDR3: CSASEGRELFF
D: TRBD2; V: TRBV20-1; size: .; J: TRBJ2-4; length: 16; DNA: TGCAGTGCTAGTGGACTAGCGGAGTTAGCCAAAAACATTCAGTACTTC; CDR3: CSASGLAELAKNIQYF
D: TRBD1; V: TRBV6-1; size: .; J: TRBJ2-7; length: 16; DNA: TGTGCCAGCAGTGAAGCTGCCTGGGACAGGGGTTACGAGCAGTACTTC; CDR3: CASSEAAWDRGYEQYF
D: .; V: TRBV5-4; size: .; J: TRBJ1-1; length: 13; DNA: TGTGCCAGCAGCCCTGTCGGGACACCTGAAGCTTTCTTT; CDR3: CASSPVGTPEAFF
D: TRBD1; V: TRBV6-5; size: .; J: TRBJ2-7; length: 15; DNA: TGTGCCAGCAGTTTGTCTCAGGGACAGGTCTACGAGCAGTACTTC; CDR3: CASSLSQGQVYEQYF
D: TRBD1; V: TRBV7-9; size: .; J: TRBJ2-5; length: 15; DNA: TGTGCCAGCAGCTTAAGGGGGACAGGAGACGGGACCCAGTACTTC; CDR3: CASSLRGTGDGTQYF
D: .; V: TRBV2; size: .; J: TRBJ1-5; length: 15; DNA: TGTGCCAGCAGTGGCGGGCAGGCGGGCAATCAGCCCCAGCATTTT; CDR3: CASSGGQAGNQPQHF
D: .; V: TRBV12-3/TRBV12-4; size: .; J: TRBJ2-7; length: 13; DNA: TGTGCCAGCAGCTACGGGGAGTCCTACGAGCAGTACTTC; CDR3: CASSYGESYEQYF
D: TRBD1; V: TRBV7-9; size: once; J: TRBJ1-1; length: 15; DNA: TGTGCCAGCAGACTACCCCGACAGGGGGCGACTGAAGCTTTCTTT; CDR3: CASRLPRQGATEAFF
D: .; V: TRBV28; size: once; J: TRBJ2-7; length: 13; DNA: TGTGCCAGCAACACAATTTTTACCTACGAGCAGTACTTC; CDR3: CASNTIFTYEQYF
D: .; V: TRBV12-3/TRBV12-4; size: .; J: TRBJ1-3; length: 13; DNA: TGTGCCAGCAGTTTACGGAGTGGAAACACCATATATTTT; CDR3: CASSLRSGNTIYF
D: TRBD1; V: TRBV5-5; size: .; J: TRBJ2-1; length: 16; DNA: TGTGCCAGCAGCTTGGGATTGGCAGGGGGAAAAAATGAGCAGTTCTTC; CDR3: CASSLGLAGGKNEQFF
D: .; V: TRBV19; size: .; J: TRBJ2-5; length: 12; DNA: TGTGCCAGTAGTTCTAAAAAAGAGACCCAGTACTTC; CDR3: CASSSKKETQYF
D: TRBD2; V: TRBV6-2/TRBV6-3; size: .; J: TRBJ2-2; length: 20; DNA: TGTGCCAGCAGTTACGAATCAAAGCTTCTGACTAGCGGGAGCTCCGGGGAGCTGTTTTTT; CDR3: CASSYESKLLTSGSSGELFF
D: TRBD1; V: TRBV6-5; size: .; J: TRBJ2-7; length: 15; DNA: TGTGCCAGCAGTTACTCGAGCGGGACAGGGATCGAGCAGTACTTC; CDR3: CASSYSSGTGIEQYF
D: .; V: TRBV19; size: .; J: TRBJ1-5; length: 12; DNA: TGTGCCAGTAGTCCCTCGCGTCAGCCCCAGCATTTT; CDR3: CASSPSRQPQHF
D: TRBD1; V: TRBV19; size: .; J: TRBJ2-7; length: 14; DNA: TGTGCCAGTAGTATACCAGGGGGCCGGTACGAGCAGTACTTC; CDR3: CASSIPGGRYEQYF
D: .; V: TRBV5-1; size: .; J: TRBJ1-2; length: 16; DNA: TGCGCCAGCACACCCAGGCCAGAGTCCACTCCTTATGGCTACACCTTC; CDR3: CASTPRPESTPYGYTF
D: TRBD1; V: TRBV11-2; size: .; J: TRBJ1-3; length: 15; DNA: TGTGCCAGCAGCTTATCCGACAGGGCTGGAAACACCATATATTTT; CDR3: CASSLSDRAGNTIYF
D: TRBD1; V: TRBV5-6; size: .; J: TRBJ1-5; length: 15; DNA: TGTGCCAGCAGCTTGGTGGGACAGGAGAATCAGCCCCAGCATTTT; CDR3: CASSLVGQENQPQHF
D: .; V: TRBV18; size: .; J: TRBJ1-1; length: 16; DNA: TGTGCCAGCTCACCCCAACGGGGGACTATGAGGGCTGAAGCTTTCTTT; CDR3: CASSPQRGTMRAEAFF
D: TRBD2; V: TRBV9; size: .; J: TRBJ2-1; length: 16; DNA: TGTGCCAGCAGCGTTTCTAGCGGGAGGAAGTACAATGAGCAGTTCTTC; CDR3: CASSVSSGRKYNEQFF